These 31 T cell receptor beta chains were all obtained from the same sample, sequenced in a study of human T cells and chemical hapten exposure. Using its own MiXCR run on the RACE reads, TCRdb lists one record per CDR3 protein. The repertoire holds approximately 110,000 distinct CDR3 sequences, 8% to 13% seen once, with around 3.5% in the top ten. Specified time point: patch test 1, 2 weeks after DPC sensitization. Treatment described: therapeutic diphenylcyclopropenone sensitization with weekly scalp DPC. Sequencing used whole blood, obtained in connection with sensitization to the hapten diphenylcyclopropenone (DPC). These TCRs come from a woman aged 40 to 50 with alopecia areata. Some clones in this sample may be carry-over from other donors' samples.

V and J are TRBV20-1 and TRBJ2-3; TRBD2 aligns across 9 bases. The length of the CDR3 is 17 residues. Germline V gene data show CDR1 as DFQATT and CDR2 as SNEGSKA (reference sequence). The J segment lost 1 base and the V segment lost 0 bases, leaving 8 bases of the junction unmatched. CDR3 sequence reads: CSARDLGGRGGTDTQYF. In DNA form, the CDR3 reads TGCAGTGCTAGAGATTTGGGCGGGAGGGGCGGCACAGATACGCAGTATTTT.

This clonotype was counted many times. The CDR3 region has the DNA TGTGCCAGCAGCCCCAATCCGGGGACGAACACCGGGGAGCTGTTTTTT. The encoded protein is CASSPNPGTNTGELFF. The chain has TRBV4-2 and TRBJ2-2; TRBD2 is a possible D gene (5 bases). Trimming pared 4 bases from V and 0 bases from J, leaving 12 bases between. Per germline, CDR1 LGHNA and CDR2 YNFKEQ. The CDR3 has 16 residues.

In this sample, this clonotype turned up a few times. This chain joins TRBV6-5 and TRBJ1-6; possibly TRBD1 for D (5 bases). V was shortened by 5 bases and J by 9 bases, with 17 bases between the two germline ends. Germline V lookup: CDR1 MNHEY, CDR2 SVGAGI. This CDR3 has 15 residues. In DNA, the CDR3 is TGTGCCAGCAGTGATTCTCCCCGGAGGGGTTCACCCCTCCACTTT. Protein: CASSDSPRRGSPLHF.

This clonotype was observed many times. The V gene is TRBV28, the J gene TRBJ1-2; D gene ambiguous. The CDR3 sequence is 13 residues long. The V end lost 8 bases, the J end lost 6 bases, and 16 bases lay between the germline ends. Germline CDR1 is MDHEN and CDR2 is SYDVKM. The CDR3: CASEPPTTDGYTF. As DNA, the CDR3 is TGTGCCAGCGAACCCCCAACGACCGATGGCTACACCTTC.

V usage is TRBV6-2 or TRBV6-3 and J usage is TRBJ2-1, with TRBD2 matching over 9 bases. Germline V lookup: CDR1 MNHEY, CDR2 SVGEGT. V dropped 5 bases and J dropped 16; count of bases not matched to a gene: 12. The CDR3 is 13 amino acids. CDR3 DNA: TGTGCCAGCAGTCCGACCTTAGCGGGAGCCCCCTTCTTC. Translation gives CASSPTLAGAPFF.

The rearrangement links TRBV27 to TRBJ2-1, with a tentative D call TRBD2 (10 bases). V was shortened by 4 bases and J by 4 bases, with 32 bases between the two germline ends. The CDR3 spans 21 residues. CDR1 MNHEY and CDR2 SMNVEV come from the germline V gene (reference sequence). The DNA for the CDR3 is TGTGCCAGCAGTTCCGACGGACAGGGGTGGGCTAGCGGGAGCATATACAATGAGCAGTTCTTC. Translation gives CASSSDGQGWASGSIYNEQFF.

This clonotype was detected ten times or more. V is TRBV24-1 and J is TRBJ1-1, with a tentative D call TRBD1 (5 bases). Germline-derived CDR1 and CDR2 are KGHDR and SFDVKD. Trimming removed 2 bases from V and 9 bases from J, with 18 bases in between. CDR3 length: 15 residues. The CDR3 loop is CATSDSQGGEEKAFF. In DNA, the CDR3 is TGTGCCACCAGTGATTCCCAGGGAGGGGAAGAAAAAGCTTTCTTT.

V and J are TRBV6-2 or TRBV6-3 and TRBJ2-5, with 14 bases fitting TRBD2. The CDR3 totals 17 residues. CDR1 and CDR2 (germline): MNHEY, SVGEGT. J lost 3 bases, V lost 0 bases, and 3 bases had no gene match. The CDR3 nucleotides are TGTGCCAGCAGTTACTCGACTAGCGGGGGGGACGAAGAGACCCAGTACTTC. This sequence encodes CASSYSTSGGDEETQYF.

The chain uses TRBV11-2 and TRBJ2-3; possibly TRBD1 for D (5 bases). Germline V gene lookup returns CDR1 SGHAT and CDR2 FQNNGV. V was shortened by 2 bases and J by 4 bases, with 7 bases between the two germline ends. CDR3 length equals 13 residues. Here the CDR3 reads CASSLQGPDTQYF. The CDR3 nucleotides are TGTGCCAGCAGCTTACAGGGCCCAGATACGCAGTATTTT.

This clonotype occurred a few times. The chain couples TRBV5-1 to TRBJ1-1, with D unresolved. V gave up 0 bases and J gave up 0 bases, with 6 bases separating them. Germline CDR1 and CDR2: SGHRS and YFSETQ. The length of the CDR3 is 14 residues. CDR3 protein: CASSLEAMNTEAFF. The CDR3 nucleotides read TGCGCCAGCAGCTTGGAAGCTATGAACACTGAAGCTTTCTTT.

Many counts were recorded for this clonotype. V is TRBV20-1 and J is TRBJ2-1; 9 nucleotides agree with TRBD1. The germline CDR1 and CDR2 sequences are DFQATT and SNEGSKA (reference sequence). Unmatched junction bases numbered 4, after V lost 3 bases and J lost 1 base. The CDR3 runs 15 residues. The CDR3 nucleotides read TGCAGTGCTAGGGGACAGGGTGGTTCCTACAATGAGCAGTTCTTC. Protein sequence: CSARGQGGSYNEQFF.

This clonotype was detected a few times. This chain uses TRBV18 with TRBJ2-3; 7 nucleotides align to TRBD2. V shed 0 bases and J 2 bases; nucleotides not matched to a gene: 2. CDR1 KGHSH and CDR2 LQKENI come from the germline V gene. The length of the CDR3 is 15 residues. CDR3 protein: CASSPPAGVTDTQYF. The CDR3 nucleotides are TGTGCCAGCTCACCACCGGCGGGAGTCACAGATACGCAGTATTTT. The full variable domain, with the rest looked up from reference TRBV18 and TRBJ2-3, is NAGVMQNPRHLVRRRGQEARLRCSPMKGHSHVYWYRQLPEEGLKFMVYLQKENIIDESGMPKERFSAEFPKEGPSILRIQQVVRGDSAAYFCASSPPAGVTDTQYFGPGTRLTVL.

V gene TRBV28 combines with J gene TRBJ2-3, with 10 bases fitting TRBD1. V gave up 4 bases and J gave up 4 bases; unmatched junction bases: 8. The CDR3 loop spans 16 amino acids. Germline lookup yields CDR1 MDHEN and CDR2 SYDVKM. The CDR3 sequence: CASSSWGTGDSDTQYF. In nucleotides, the CDR3 is TGTGCCAGCAGTTCCTGGGGGACAGGGGATTCAGATACGCAGTATTTT. The variable domain in full, with the rest retrieved from reference TRBV28 and TRBJ2-3, is DVKVTQSSRYLVKRTGEKVFLECVQDMDHENMFWYRQDPGLGLRLIYFSYDVKMKEKGDIPEGYSVSREKKERFSLILESASTNQTSMYLCASSSWGTGDSDTQYFGPGTRLTVL.

This clonotype was seen a handful of times. The J gene is TRBJ1-1, the V gene TRBV14, with D unresolved. The CDR3 is made up of 15 amino acids. V was pared by 7 bases and J by 3 bases, with 18 bases between. Germline lookup yields CDR1 SGHDN and CDR2 FVKESK. The CDR3 protein is CASTLRIGGHTEAFF. The CDR3 bases are TGTGCCAGCACCCTCCGAATTGGCGGGCACACTGAAGCTTTCTTT.

This clonotype has at least ten counts. The rearrangement joins TRBV6-1 to TRBJ2-3; 7 nucleotides line up with TRBD1. J was trimmed by 0 bases and V by 6 bases; bases with no gene match: 9. Germline V gives CDR1 MNHNS, CDR2 SASEGT. The CDR3 length is 16 residues. In DNA, the CDR3 is TGTGCCAGCAGCGAAACGACAGGGACCAGCACAGATACGCAGTATTTT. Its translation is CASSETTGTSTDTQYF.

This clonotype was seen many times. This chain joins TRBV19 and TRBJ2-6; 10 bases line up with TRBD1. J lost 2 bases, V lost 7 bases, and 8 bases had no gene match. Germline CDR1 and CDR2: LNHDA and SQIVND (reference sequence). This CDR3 has 17 amino acids. CDR3 in DNA: TGTGCCAGTATCCCACGGGGACAGGGGACTGGGGCCAACGTCCTGACTTTC. Translated, it gives CASIPRGQGTGANVLTF.

This clonotype was detected only a few times. The chain joins TRBV7-2 to TRBJ2-1, with D possibly matching TRBD1 (5 bases). The CDR3 covers 12 residues. Trimming removed 1 base from V and 15 bases from J, with 13 bases in between. Germline CDR1 reads SGHTA; CDR2 reads FQGNSA. The chain's CDR3 is CASSLVRTGPFF. In nucleotides, the CDR3 is TGTGCCAGCAGCTTAGTTAGAACAGGTCCGTTCTTC. Using reference TRBV7-2 and TRBJ2-1 for the parts outside the CDR3, the full variable domain is GAGVSQSPSNKVTEKGKDVELRCDPISGHTALYWYRQSLGQGLEFLIYFQGNSAPDKSGLPSDRFSAERTGGSVSTLTIQRTQQEDSAVYLCASSLVRTGPFFGPGTRLTVL.

There are many counts of this clonotype. This rearrangement joins TRBV7-2 to TRBJ2-3; 7 positions match TRBD2. Trimming cost V 5 bases and J 1 base; bases outside gene matches: 9. The CDR3 loop spans 16 amino acids. CDR1 and CDR2 from the germline V gene are SGHTA and FQGNSA. DNA for the CDR3: TGTGCCAGCAGCCCCCGGACTAGGAGGGGCACAGATACGCAGTATTTT. Protein: CASSPRTRRGTDTQYF.

There are many counts of this clonotype. The chain links TRBV2 to TRBJ1-6; D gene ambiguous. The CDR3 consists of 14 residues. Germline CDR1 SNHLY, CDR2 FYNNEI. Trimming removed 4 bases at V and 6 bases at J, with 10 bases between. CDR3 DNA: TGTGCCAGCAGTGTAATCCAGGCTAATTCACCCCTCCACTTT. Translated, it gives CASSVIQANSPLHF.

This clonotype was counted ten times or more. J is TRBJ2-7 and V is TRBV6-2 or TRBV6-3; D gene ambiguous. Trimming removed 0 bases at V and 4 bases at J, with 7 bases between. Germline assignment: CDR1 MNHEY and CDR2 SVGEGT. The CDR3 is 13 residues long. The CDR3 is CASSYSRPYEQYF. As DNA, the CDR3 is TGTGCCAGCAGTTACTCGCGGCCGTACGAGCAGTACTTC.

V is TRBV9 and J is TRBJ2-2; D is undetermined. The CDR3 extends over 14 amino acids. Per germline, CDR1 SGDLS and CDR2 YYNGEE. V lost 6 bases and J lost 8, with 17 bases in between. CDR3 sequence: CASTQRLRQGELFF. CDR3 in DNA: TGTGCCAGCACCCAAAGGTTAAGGCAGGGGGAGCTGTTTTTT.

In its sample, this clonotype was seen many times. The chain couples TRBV6-1 to TRBJ1-6, with TRBD1 as a possible D gene (6 bases). Germline loops: CDR1 MNHNS, CDR2 SASEGT. V was cut by 10 bases and J by 5 bases, with 18 bases left in between. The CDR3 consists of 15 residues. The CDR3 sequence: CAKPPRGSHNSPLHF. CDR3 bases: TGTGCCAAACCTCCAAGGGGGAGTCATAATTCACCCCTCCACTTT.

A note on this clonotype: Given the absence of the conserved phenylalanine or tryptophan at the CDR3 end, a read error is likely. The chain couples TRBV28 to TRBJ1-5, with TRBD1 matching 7 bases. The CDR3 is made up of 15 amino acids. The germline V gene has CDR1 MDHEN and CDR2 SYDVKM. V was clipped by 5 bases and J by 4 bases; unmatched bases: 8. The CDR3 region has the DNA TGTGCCAGCAGTACTACGGGACAGAAGAATCAGCCCCAGCATTCT. Translating gives CASSTTGQKNQPQHS.

This clonotype has a count of ten or more. CDR3 sequence: CSARDISGGPNEQFF. CDR3 in DNA: TGCAGTGCTAGAGATATAAGCGGGGGGCCTAATGAGCAGTTCTTC. The V and J genes are TRBV20-1 and TRBJ2-1; 9 bases align to TRBD2. Unmatched junction bases numbered 7, after V lost 0 bases and J lost 7 bases. This CDR3 is 15 amino acids long. Germline CDR1 and CDR2: DFQATT and SNEGSKA (reference sequence).

This clonotype was recorded many times. The CDR3 is CASSFLTGFPNEKLFF. The CDR3 nucleotides are TGTGCCAGCAGCTTTTTAACAGGATTTCCTAATGAAAAACTGTTTTTT. The rearrangement uses TRBV11-2 and TRBJ1-4; a possible D gene is TRBD1 (5 bases). In germline, CDR1 is SGHAT, CDR2 FQNNGV. This CDR3 comprises 16 residues. V was pared by 3 bases and J by 3 bases, with 14 bases between.

This clonotype occurred a few times. This sequence joins TRBV7-2 and TRBJ1-2, with TRBD1 matching over 7 bases. The CDR3 loop spans 15 amino acids. The J segment lost 5 bases and the V segment lost 1 base, leaving 7 bases of the junction unmatched. Germline lookup yields CDR1 SGHTA and CDR2 FQGNSA. The CDR3 spells CASSLVTGDGYGYTF. The CDR3 region has the DNA TGTGCCAGCAGCTTAGTAACAGGGGATGGGTATGGCTACACCTTC.

The chain joins TRBV7-2 to TRBJ1-5; 7 nucleotides align to TRBD1. V lost 6 bases, J lost 4 bases, and 9 bases stayed unmatched. Germline V CDR1 and CDR2: SGHTA, FQGNSA. The CDR3 has 15 residues. This CDR3 reads CASSRGQTGNQPQHF. DNA for the CDR3: TGTGCCAGCAGTAGGGGGCAAACCGGGAATCAGCCCCAGCATTTT. Looking up the rest from reference TRBV7-2 and TRBJ1-5 gives the full variable domain: GAGVSQSPSNKVTEKGKDVELRCDPISGHTALYWYRQSLGQGLEFLIYFQGNSAPDKSGLPSDRFSAERTGGSVSTLTIQRTQQEDSAVYLCASSRGQTGNQPQHFGDGTRLSIL.

This clonotype came up many times. The chain carries TRBV30 and TRBJ2-4, with 9 bases identical to TRBD2. Trimming cost V 0 bases and J 9 bases; bases outside gene matches: 15. Germline CDR1 is GTSNPN and CDR2 is SVGIG (reference sequence). This CDR3 has 17 residues. The chain's CDR3 is CAWSVLFGAGGQGIQYF. As DNA, the CDR3 is TGTGCCTGGAGTGTACTATTCGGAGCGGGGGGCCAAGGCATTCAGTACTTC.

The chain couples TRBV12-3 or TRBV12-4 to TRBJ2-7; D not certain. The CDR3 runs to 15 residues. Between the trimmed V and J ends, which lost 3 bases and 0 bases, there was a span of 12 bases. The CDR3 loop reads CASSFWPSSSYEQYF. DNA of the CDR3: TGTGCCAGCAGTTTCTGGCCCTCGAGCTCCTACGAGCAGTACTTC.

This clonotype was detected many times. CDR3 amino acids: CASSSGTRNYEQYF. DNA for the CDR3: TGTGCCAGCAGCTCCGGGACGAGGAACTACGAGCAGTACTTC. The V gene is TRBV5-4, the J gene TRBJ2-7, with D perhaps being TRBD1 or TRBD2 (5 bases each). Trimming cost V 3 bases and J 3 bases, with 13 bases left between them. The CDR3 spans 14 residues. Germline CDR1 reads SGHNT; CDR2 reads YYREEE (reference sequence).

The rearrangement joins TRBV12-3 or TRBV12-4 to TRBJ2-2; perhaps D is TRBD1 or TRBD2 (5 bases each). The CDR3 totals 13 residues. V was pared by 5 bases and J by 4 bases, with 8 bases between. DNA for the CDR3: TGTGCCAGCAGTGGGGGTTTCACCGGGGAGCTGTTTTTT. As protein: CASSGGFTGELFF.